These 21 T cell receptor beta chains share one sample of origin, sequenced in a study of human T cells and chemical hapten exposure (dated by TCRdb to about 2021). The label giving this sample's time point can be read as: patch test 3, about 24 weeks after DPC sensitization. The treatment or condition label for this specimen denotes: therapeutic diphenylcyclopropenone sensitization with weekly scalp DPC. To prepare the library, RACE was applied. Sequencing instrument: NextSeq 500. The public reads were run again by TCRdb, first through fastp at Q25 and then through MiXCR, and only productive beta chains were kept. Entries are consolidated by CDR3 protein sequence, retaining the most common genes and DNA. The sample profile shows 100,000 to 150,000 distinct CDR3 sequences; about 11% of them were found once. The top ten hold under 2.5% of the sample. The source was whole blood, collected in connection with sensitization to the hapten diphenylcyclopropenone (DPC). Source of these receptors: a woman aged 45 to 65 with alopecia areata. Some clones in this sample may be carry-over from other donors' samples.

The genes are TRBV12-3 or TRBV12-4 and TRBJ1-6; D possibly corresponds to TRBD1 (5 bases). This CDR3 has 14 residues. Trimming cost V 7 bases and J 9 bases, with 16 bases left between them. The CDR3 protein is CASTLGGETSPLHF. The CDR3 DNA follows: TGTGCCAGCACCTTGGGAGGGGAGACTTCACCCCTCCACTTT.

A few counts support this clonotype. The rearrangement joins TRBV20-1 to TRBJ1-6; weak D call: TRBD1 (5 bases). V lost 2 bases and J lost 7, with 9 bases in between. The CDR3 loop spans 13 amino acids. From germline, CDR1 is DFQATT and CDR2 SNEGSKA (reference sequence). The chain's CDR3 is CSARWQGNSPLHF. As DNA, the CDR3 is TGCAGTGCTAGATGGCAGGGAAATTCACCCCTCCACTTT.

This clonotype was found a few times. The chain employs TRBV12-3 or TRBV12-4 and TRBJ1-1, with D perhaps matching TRBD1 (5 bases). The CDR3 is 14 amino acids. The V and J ends lost 6 bases and 4 bases respectively, with 15 bases between them. The chain's CDR3 is CASRSQGYGTEAFF. The CDR3, as DNA: TGTGCCAGCAGGTCGCAGGGATACGGCACTGAAGCTTTCTTT.

This clonotype was seen only a few times. The rearrangement uses TRBV20-1 and TRBJ1-1, with 7 nucleotides matching TRBD1. Trimming took 3 bases from V and 3 from J; bases not matched to a gene: 7. This CDR3 contains 14 residues. Germline CDR1 reads DFQATT; CDR2 reads SNEGSKA (reference sequence). In DNA, the CDR3 is TGCAGTGCTAGGATGGGGCAGGGGGACACTGAAGCTTTCTTT. Its translation: CSARMGQGDTEAFF.

Ten or more counts support this clonotype. The V gene is TRBV29-1, the J gene TRBJ2-7; 11 positions match TRBD2. The CDR3 runs 14 residues. Per germline, CDR1 SQVTM and CDR2 ANQGSEA. V lost 1 base and J lost 3; bases outside the gene matches: 2. The CDR3 nucleotides read TGCAGCGTTGAAGCTAGCGGGGGGCTCTACGAGCAGTACTTC. Residues: CSVEASGGLYEQYF.

V gene TRBV29-1 combines with J gene TRBJ2-2; TRBD1 is a possible D gene (5 bases). The CDR3 extends over 14 amino acids. V was pared by 5 bases and J by 2 bases, with 12 bases between. The germline gives CDR1 SQVTM, CDR2 ANQGSEA. The chain's CDR3 is CSVSLGQNTGELFF. The DNA of the CDR3 is TGCAGCGTTTCTCTAGGACAAAACACCGGGGAGCTGTTTTTT.

The table lists this clonotype with a few counts. This rearrangement joins TRBV4-2 to TRBJ2-3; D is possibly TRBD2 (6 bases). The germline V gene encodes CDR1 LGHNA and CDR2 YNFKEQ. The V gene lost 4 bases and the J gene lost 2 bases, with 16 bases spanning the gap. This CDR3 has 16 residues. The CDR3: CASSPRLLADTDTQYF. The CDR3 nucleotides read TGTGCCAGCAGCCCGCGATTACTAGCAGACACAGATACGCAGTATTTT.

The sample holds a few counts of this clonotype. J is TRBJ2-2 and V is TRBV29-1; 8 bases line up with TRBD1. CDR1 and CDR2 (germline): SQVTM, ANQGSEA. V was pared by 1 base and J by 5 bases, with 6 bases of the junction left unmatched. This CDR3 spans 15 amino acids. The CDR3 coding sequence is TGCAGCGTTGAAGTTGGACAGGGAGGTACCGGGGAGCTGTTTTTT. As protein: CSVEVGQGGTGELFF.

The chain links TRBV6-2 or TRBV6-3 to TRBJ1-5; D is perhaps TRBD1 (5 bases). Germline CDR1 MNHEY, CDR2 SVGEGT. Trimming stripped 6 bases from V and 2 bases from J, with 11 bases between. The CDR3 contains 14 residues. For the CDR3, the DNA is TGTGCCAGCAGGGGGGTCACGGGCAATCAGCCCCAGCATTTT. This codes for CASRGVTGNQPQHF.

This clonotype was seen more than once but under ten times. This rearrangement joins TRBV13 to TRBJ2-5, with a tentative D call TRBD1 (5 bases). Germline-derived CDR1 and CDR2 are PRHDT and FYEKMQ (reference sequence). V gave up 4 bases and J gave up 1 base, with 13 bases separating them. The CDR3 length is 15 residues. CDR3 sequence: CASSSSTGAQETQYF. CDR3 sequence (DNA): TGTGCCAGCAGCTCCTCTACTGGGGCCCAAGAGACCCAGTACTTC.

The chain combines TRBV6-5 with TRBJ1-6; no definite D call. Looked up from germline, CDR1 is MNHEY and CDR2 is SVGAGI. V gave up 3 bases and J gave up 6 bases, with 3 bases separating them. The CDR3 has 12 residues. The CDR3 region is CASSYSNSPLHF. The CDR3 DNA reads as TGTGCCAGCAGTTATTCTAATTCACCCCTCCACTTT.

This chain uses TRBV5-1 with TRBJ2-5, with D possibly matching TRBD2 (6 bases). This CDR3 spans 15 amino acids. V was shortened by 6 bases and J by 1 base, with 16 bases between the two germline ends. Germline CDR1 SGHRS, CDR2 YFSETQ. The CDR3 coding sequence is TGCGCCAGCACCGCTGATGGGGGGAGCCAAGAGACCCAGTACTTC. It translates to CASTADGGSQETQYF.

The chain links TRBV21-1 to TRBJ1-5. TRBV21-1 is a listed pseudogene. The CDR3 runs 12 residues. The CDR3 region is CASRLDNQPQHF. CDR3 coding DNA: TGTGCCAGCAGACTTGATAATCAGCCCCAGCATTTT.

Only a few counts were recorded for this clonotype. The CDR3 loop reads CASSPLGSGQETQYF. In DNA form, the CDR3 reads TGTGCCAGCAGCCCCCTAGGCAGCGGACAAGAGACCCAGTACTTC. V gene TRBV3-1 combines with J gene TRBJ2-5; tentative D call: TRBD2 (5 bases). Trimming took off 4 bases at V and 2 bases at J, with 14 bases between the two ends. The CDR3 extends over 15 amino acids. Looked up from germline, CDR1 is LGHDT and CDR2 is YNNKEL (reference sequence).

This clonotype was seen a few times. CDR3 bases: TGTGCCAGCGGGCGACCGGCCTCCTACGAGCAGTACTTC. Translating gives CASGRPASYEQYF. V and J are TRBV28 and TRBJ2-7, with no clear D. V was shortened by 8 bases and J by 0 bases, with 11 bases between the two germline ends. The CDR3 spans 13 residues. Germline V CDR1 and CDR2: MDHEN, SYDVKM.

The rearrangement links TRBV12-3 or TRBV12-4 to TRBJ2-5; D gene ambiguous. The CDR3 loop spans 13 amino acids. V dropped 6 bases and J dropped 5 bases, with 13 bases sitting between them. The CDR3 loop is CASRRSPEETQYF. The CDR3 bases are TGTGCCAGCAGGAGGTCTCCCGAGGAGACCCAGTACTTC.

Many counts were recorded for this clonotype. The chain couples TRBV29-1 to TRBJ2-7, with 8 positions matching TRBD1. V lost 2 bases, J lost 2 bases, and 11 bases stayed unmatched. The length of the CDR3 is 16 residues. Germline CDR1 is SQVTM and CDR2 is ANQGSEA. CDR3 DNA sequence: TGCAGCGTTGAAACAGCCTTACAGGGGGTCCCCTACGAGCAGTACTTC. The encoded protein is CSVETALQGVPYEQYF.

This clonotype was seen many times. The chain joins TRBV20-1 to TRBJ2-7; D possibly corresponds to TRBD1 (5 bases). The CDR3 contains 11 residues. Germline CDR1 and CDR2: DFQATT and SNEGSKA (reference sequence). Trimming pared 6 bases from V and 3 bases from J, leaving 9 bases between. CDR3 nucleotide sequence: TGCAGTGCCTACGACAGCTACGAGCAGTACTTC. It yields the protein CSAYDSYEQYF.

This clonotype was counted between two and nine times. The DNA for the CDR3 is TGTGCCAGCAGCTTTGGACAGGGCTATGGCTACACCTTC. It is translated as CASSFGQGYGYTF. V is TRBV5-5 and J is TRBJ1-2, with 8 bases that match TRBD1. CDR3 length equals 13 residues. The V segment lost 2 bases and the J segment 4 bases; nucleotides outside the gene matches: 1. CDR1 is SGHKS, CDR2 YYEKEE, per germline (reference sequence).

The genes are TRBV2 and TRBJ1-1, with 9 bases fitting TRBD1. This CDR3 contains 15 residues. V trimming: 3 bases; J trimming: 4 bases; junction bases outside the gene matches: 6. Germline CDR1 reads SNHLY; CDR2 reads FYNNEI. The DNA of the CDR3 is TGTGCCAGCAGTGAGCACAGGGGGCTAGGCACTGAAGCTTTCTTT. This gives the protein CASSEHRGLGTEAFF.

This clonotype was detected many times. J is TRBJ2-5 and V is TRBV7-2; D is undetermined. There are 14 residues in the CDR3. V was pared by 5 bases and J by 2 bases, with 12 bases between. The germline V gene encodes CDR1 SGHTA and CDR2 FQGNSA. CDR3 amino acids: CASSREAVQETQYF. DNA of the CDR3: TGTGCCAGCAGCCGAGAGGCAGTACAAGAGACCCAGTACTTC.